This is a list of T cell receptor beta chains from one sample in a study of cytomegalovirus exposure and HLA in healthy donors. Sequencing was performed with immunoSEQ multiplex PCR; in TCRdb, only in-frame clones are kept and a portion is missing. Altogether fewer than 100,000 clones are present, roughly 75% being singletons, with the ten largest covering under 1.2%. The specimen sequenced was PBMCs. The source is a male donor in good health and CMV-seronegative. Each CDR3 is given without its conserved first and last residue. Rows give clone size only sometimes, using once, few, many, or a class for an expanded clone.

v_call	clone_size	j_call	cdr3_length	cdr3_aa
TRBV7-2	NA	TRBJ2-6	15	ASSPIGTGAGANVLT
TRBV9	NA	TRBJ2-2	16	ASSVEGGTSSNTGELF
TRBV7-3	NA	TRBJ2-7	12	ASSFWGGPYEQY
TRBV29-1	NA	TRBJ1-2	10	SVGTGMSGYT
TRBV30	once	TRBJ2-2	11	AWSPGGTGELF
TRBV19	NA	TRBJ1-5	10	ASSIMSQPQH
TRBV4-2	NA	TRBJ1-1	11	ASSPDRGNEAF
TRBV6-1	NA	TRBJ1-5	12	ASSEEAGYQPQH
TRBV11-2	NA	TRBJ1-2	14	ASSLEPRGGNYGYT
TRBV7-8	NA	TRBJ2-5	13	ASSSSTGEGETQY